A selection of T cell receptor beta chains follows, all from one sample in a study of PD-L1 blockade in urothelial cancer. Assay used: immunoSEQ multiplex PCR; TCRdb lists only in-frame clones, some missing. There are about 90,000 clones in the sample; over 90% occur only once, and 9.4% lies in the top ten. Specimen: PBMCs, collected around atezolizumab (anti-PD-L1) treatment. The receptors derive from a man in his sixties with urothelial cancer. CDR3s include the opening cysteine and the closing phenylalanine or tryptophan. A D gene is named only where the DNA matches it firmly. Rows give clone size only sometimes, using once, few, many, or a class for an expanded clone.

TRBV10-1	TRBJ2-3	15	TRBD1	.	CASSDGQGITDTQYF	TGCGCCAGCAGTGACGGACAGGGAATCACAGATACGCAGTATTTT
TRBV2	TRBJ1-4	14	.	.	CASSPGGAGEKLFF	TGTGCCAGCAGCCCGGGGGGGGCAGGTGAAAAACTGTTTTTT
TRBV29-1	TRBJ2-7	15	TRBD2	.	CSVEGPGEGRYEQYF	TGCAGCGTTGAAGGGCCCGGGGAGGGAAGGTACGAGCAGTACTTC
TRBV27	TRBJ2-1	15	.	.	CASSLRLLGGNEQFF	TGTGCCAGCAGTTTGCGGCTGCTGGGTGGCAATGAGCAGTTCTTC
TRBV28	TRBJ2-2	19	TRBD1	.	CASREITGGLLGGAGELFF	TGTGCCAGCAGAGAAATAACAGGGGGCCTCCTCGGGGGAGCCGGGGAGCTGTTTTTT
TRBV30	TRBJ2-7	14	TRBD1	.	CAWRGQGAAYEQYF	TGTGCCTGGAGGGGACAGGGGGCCGCCTACGAGCAGTACTTC
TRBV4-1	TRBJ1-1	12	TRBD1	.	CASSQQGAEAFF	TGCGCCAGCAGCCAACAGGGGGCTGAAGCTTTCTTT
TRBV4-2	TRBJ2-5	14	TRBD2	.	CASSQGAGSETQYF	TGTGCCAGCAGCCAAGGAGCGGGGTCGGAGACCCAGTACTTC
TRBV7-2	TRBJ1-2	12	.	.	CASSLSNYGYTF	TGTGCCAGCAGCTTAAGCAACTATGGCTACACCTTC
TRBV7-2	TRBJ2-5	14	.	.	CASSFRRRSETQYF	TGTGCCAGCAGCTTTCGACGGAGGAGCGAGACCCAGTACTTC
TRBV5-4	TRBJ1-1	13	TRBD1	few	CASSPGTGGNAFF	TGTGCCAGCAGCCCTGGGACAGGCGGTAATGCTTTCTTT
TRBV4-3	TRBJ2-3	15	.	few	CASSQGASATDTQYF	TGCGCCAGCAGCCAAGGGGCTAGCGCCACAGATACGCAGTATTTT
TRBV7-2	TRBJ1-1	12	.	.	CASSLRQEEAFF	TGTGCCAGCAGCCTAAGACAGGAGGAAGCTTTCTTT
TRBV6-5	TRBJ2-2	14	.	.	CASREGRRVGELFF	TGTGCCAGCAGGGAAGGTCGACGGGTCGGGGAGCTGTTTTTT
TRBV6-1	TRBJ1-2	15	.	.	CASSASRAIDYGYTF	TGTGCCAGCAGTGCGAGCAGGGCCATCGACTATGGCTACACCTTC